The entry that follows covers one T cell receptor (beta chain) sequence. Its target is unknown. This sample is drawn from a study of a mutant IDH1 vaccine in newly diagnosed glioma. Study-level background: The study gave patients eight vaccinations in weeks 1, 3, 5, 7, 11, 15, 19, 23.

As for time point: week 5, during vaccination. Vaccination used 300 ug of mutant IDH1 20-mer peptide per dose, with topical imiquimod. Trimming shortened V by 2 bases and J by 4 bases, and 11 bases separated the two germline ends. This CDR3 spans 14 amino acids. Germline CDR1 reads MNHEY; CDR2 reads SVGAGI. Produced via immunoSEQ multiplex PCR; TCRdb's table is partial and in-frame only. This table holds about 42,000 clones, 80% to 90% found once. The source is a man aged 40-55 years with glioma. The chain is built from TRBV6-5 and TRBJ1-1, with a tentative D call TRBD1 (6 bases). Sequences were derived from PBMCs, sampled from a glioma patient whose treatment included an IDH1 peptide vaccine. CDR3 loop: CASSYRWGATEAFF. For the CDR3, the DNA is TGTGCCAGCAGTTACCGTTGGGGGGCCACTGAAGCTTTCTTT.